The 7 T cell receptor beta chains in this list originate from one sample, sequenced in a study of molecular identifiers for immune sequencing clone quantification. In TCRdb, the PCR reads were re-called with MiXCR into one record per CDR3 protein. This sample has hundreds of thousands of distinct CDR3 sequences, with around 25% found just once. Sequencing used naive CD8+ T cells from blood, with Jurkat cell RNA spiked in. The subset is: FACS-sorted CD8+CD4-CCR7+CD45RA+ naive T cells. The receptors derive from a human donor in good health. Some libraries in this study had Jurkat cell RNA spiked in.

This clonotype was observed many times. The chain couples TRBV27 to TRBJ2-1, with TRBD2 matching over 9 bases. The CDR3 length is 15 residues. Trimming removed 5 bases from V and 12 bases from J; junction bases left unmatched: 14. Per the germline V gene, CDR1 is MNHEY and CDR2 is SMNVEV (reference sequence). This chain's CDR3 is CASSLSVVAGVGQFF. CDR3 bases: TGTGCCAGCAGTCTCTCGGTGGTAGCGGGGGTAGGGCAGTTCTTC.

As for this clonotype: Germline is not matched at one junction end, which may reflect a read error. The rearrangement links TRBV28 to TRBJ2-7; no clear D. There are 12 residues in the CDR3. Germline V gene data show CDR1 as MDHEN and CDR2 as SYDVKM. This CDR3 reads CASSFPSYELYF. The DNA of the CDR3 is TGTGCCAGCAGTTTCCCCTCCTACGAGCTGTACTTC.

Details on this clonotype: The junction departs from germline at one end; a sequencing error may be responsible. The chain uses TRBV19 and TRBJ2-1; the D gene is possibly TRBD1 (6 bases). CDR3 length: 15 residues. Germline CDR1 LNHDA, CDR2 SQIVND (reference sequence). CDR3 bases: TGTGCCAGTAGGCAGGGGTCCGCTTCCTGCAATGAGCAGTTCTTC. Its translation is CASRQGSASCNEQFF.

This clonotype was counted many times. The J gene is TRBJ2-7, the V gene TRBV2; D not resolved. Per germline, CDR1 SNHLY and CDR2 FYNNEI. Trimming took off 1 base at V and 0 bases at J, with 10 bases between the two ends. CDR3 length equals 15 residues. The CDR3 bases are TGTGCCAGCAGTGAAGTCTCGGCAGTCTCCTACGAGCAGTACTTC. Amino acids: CASSEVSAVSYEQYF.

V and J are TRBV12-3 or TRBV12-4 and TRBJ2-4, with D possibly TRBD2 on 7 matching bases. This CDR3 has 17 residues. The V and J ends lost 6 bases and 7 bases respectively, with 25 bases between them. CDR3 residues: CASSLGDGGPDSNIQYF. CDR3 DNA: TGTGCCAGCAGCCTGGGGGACGGGGGGCCCGACAGTAACATTCAGTACTTC.

This clonotype has a count of ten or more. The chain is built from TRBV6-5 and TRBJ2-7; the D gene is possibly TRBD1 (6 bases). V gave up 6 bases and J gave up 7 bases, with 16 bases separating them. Germline V CDR1 and CDR2: MNHEY, SVGAGI. The CDR3 totals 13 residues. The CDR3 spells CASSPRGMGEQYF. Here the CDR3 DNA reads TGTGCCAGCAGCCCCAGGGGAATGGGGGAGCAGTACTTC.

V and J are TRBV7-6 and TRBJ2-1; the match to TRBD2 covers 7 bases. V dropped 1 base and J dropped 8; count of bases not matched to a gene: 8. Per germline, CDR1 SGHVS and CDR2 FNYEAQ. This CDR3 has 15 amino acids. CDR3 sequence: CASSLGSAGVDEQFF. The DNA of the CDR3 is TGTGCCAGCAGCTTAGGCTCCGCGGGGGTCGATGAGCAGTTCTTC. The entire variable domain, with the rest obtained from reference TRBV7-6 and TRBJ2-1, is as follows: GAGVSQSPRYKVTKRGQDVALRCDPISGHVSLYWYRQALGQGPEFLTYFNYEAQQDKSGLPNDRFSAERPEGSISTLTIQRTEQRDSAMYRCASSLGSAGVDEQFFGPGTRLTVL.